Below, 29 T cell receptor beta chains from the same sample are listed, as sequenced in a study of control samples from healthy donors and cancer patients. Assay: immunoSEQ multiplex PCR; the TCRdb copy retains only in-frame clones and omits some. The data hold some 90,000 clones, with about 89% observed a single time. Sample: blood. The receptors here all came from a woman in her fifties or sixties in good health.

This clone was seen a few times. The V call is TRBV18, the J call TRBJ2-7; 8 bases map to TRBD2. J was trimmed by 3 bases and V by 2 bases; bases with no gene match: 9. This CDR3 is built from 16 residues. Germline V gives CDR1 KGHSH, CDR2 LQKENI. For the CDR3, the DNA is TGTGCCAGCTCACCATTGAGGCCCAGCGGGGGCTACGAGCAGTACTTC. Protein sequence: CASSPLRPSGGYEQYF.

The J gene is TRBJ2-1, the V gene TRBV5-1, with 15 bases matching TRBD2. Germline V gene data show CDR1 as SGHRS and CDR2 as YFSETQ. The CDR3 sequence is 16 residues long. J was trimmed by 5 bases and V by 4 bases; bases with no gene match: 4. The CDR3 nucleotides read TGCGCCAGCAGCACGGGACTAGCGGGGGGACACAATGAGCAGTTCTTC. It specifies CASSTGLAGGHNEQFF.

The CDR3 loop is CASSQGPTSGSYEQYF. The CDR3, as DNA: TGTGCCAGCAGCCAGGGACCGACTAGCGGGAGTTACGAGCAGTACTTC. The chain is built from TRBV14 and TRBJ2-7; 12 bases are shared with TRBD2. CDR1 and CDR2 (germline): SGHDN, FVKESK. This CDR3 spans 16 amino acids. With V trimmed by 3 bases and J by 4 bases, 7 bases remained unmatched.

The chain is built from TRBV27 and TRBJ2-5; D is ambiguous. Trimming took off 2 bases at V and 5 bases at J, with 9 bases between the two ends. This CDR3 spans 13 amino acids. Germline CDR1 is MNHEY and CDR2 is SMNVEV (reference sequence). CDR3 DNA sequence: TGTGCCAGCAGTTTACAAGTCGGGGAGACCCAGTACTTC. It specifies CASSLQVGETQYF.

V gene TRBV2 combines with J gene TRBJ2-7; a possible D gene is TRBD1 (5 bases). The CDR3 is made up of 15 amino acids. Germline V gene lookup returns CDR1 SNHLY and CDR2 FYNNEI. V was cut by 4 bases and J by 3 bases, with 16 bases left in between. CDR3 nucleotides: TGTGCCAGCAGTGCGACATGGGGCCGTGTCTACGAGCAGTACTTC. Its protein is CASSATWGRVYEQYF.

The chain is built from TRBV5-1 and TRBJ2-3; 8 bases line up with TRBD2. Per the germline V gene, CDR1 is SGHRS and CDR2 is YFSETQ. V lost 4 bases and J lost 3; bases outside the gene matches: 4. The CDR3 sequence is 14 residues long. The CDR3 protein is CASSPGGVTDTQYF. CDR3 DNA: TGCGCCAGCAGCCCGGGAGGGGTAACAGATACGCAGTATTTT.

The V gene is TRBV6-5, the J gene TRBJ1-3; 7 bases fit TRBD1. After removal of 2 bases from V and 8 bases from J, the junction contained 12 bases not matched to a gene. Germline V gene data show CDR1 as MNHEY and CDR2 as SVGAGI. CDR3 length: 16 amino acids. The CDR3 DNA reads as TGTGCCAGCAGTTACCCTCCGCGACAGGGTTTAGACACCATATATTTT. Amino acids: CASSYPPRQGLDTIYF.

This chain connects TRBV7-9 to TRBJ2-7; 7 positions match TRBD2. The germline V gene encodes CDR1 SEHNR and CDR2 FQNEAQ (reference sequence). V shed 5 bases, J shed 7 bases, and the junction held 8 bases outside the gene matches. This CDR3 region has 13 residues. In DNA, the CDR3 is TGTGCCAGCAGCCCGGGACTACCTCTGGAGCAGTACTTC. Translating gives CASSPGLPLEQYF.

The V and J genes are TRBV25-1 and TRBJ2-7, with 8 nucleotides matching TRBD2. Per germline, CDR1 MGHDK and CDR2 SYGVNS. CDR3 length equals 15 residues. The J segment lost 5 bases and the V segment lost 3 bases, leaving 9 bases of the junction unmatched. In nucleotides, the CDR3 is TGTGCCAGCAGTGACCCGCGGGAGGTAATCGACGAGCAGTACTTC. Translation gives CASSDPREVIDEQYF.

The V gene is TRBV7-3, the J gene TRBJ2-1, with D perhaps TRBD2 (5 bases). This CDR3 region has 14 residues. Germline CDR1 and CDR2: SGHTA and FQGTGA. The V gene lost 5 bases and the J gene lost 2 bases, with 10 bases spanning the gap. The CDR3 loop reads CASSLQTTYNEQFF. CDR3 bases: TGTGCCAGCAGCCTCCAGACTACCTACAATGAGCAGTTCTTC.

The chain uses TRBV7-9 and TRBJ1-1, with D possibly matching TRBD1 (5 bases). From germline, CDR1 is SEHNR and CDR2 FQNEAQ (reference sequence). The CDR3 totals 12 residues. The V end lost 2 bases, the J end lost 8 bases, and 9 bases lay between the germline ends. CDR3 residues: CASSLKGREAFF. The DNA of the CDR3 is TGTGCCAGCAGCTTAAAGGGACGCGAAGCTTTCTTT.

This chain joins TRBV5-8 and TRBJ1-2, with 10 bases fitting TRBD1. CDR1 is SGHTS, CDR2 YDEGEE, per germline. V lost 3 bases to trimming and J lost 5 bases; unmatched junction nucleotides: 1. The CDR3 runs 13 residues. The chain's CDR3 is CASSSDRGYGYTF. In DNA, the CDR3 is TGTGCCAGCAGCTCGGACAGGGGGTATGGCTACACCTTC.

The chain joins TRBV6-5 to TRBJ1-2; D remains ambiguous. Germline-derived CDR1 and CDR2 are MNHEY and SVGAGI. The CDR3 spans 15 residues. The V and J ends lost 4 bases and 0 bases respectively, with 12 bases between them. Here the CDR3 reads CASSWAASSNYGYTF. CDR3 nucleotides: TGTGCCAGCAGTTGGGCAGCTAGTTCTAACTATGGCTACACCTTC.

The chain carries TRBV24-1 and TRBJ2-2, with no clear D. Per the germline V gene, CDR1 is KGHDR and CDR2 is SFDVKD. There are 11 residues in the CDR3. Trimming took 4 bases from V and 9 from J, leaving 5 bases between them. The CDR3 DNA sequence: TGTGCCACCAGTGAGTCCTGGGAGCTGTTTTTT. Its translation is CATSESWELFF.

This clone was observed a single time. The V gene is TRBV11-2, the J gene TRBJ2-7, with 10 bases fitting TRBD2. CDR3 length equals 16 residues. V shed 5 bases, J shed 5 bases, and the junction held 12 bases outside the gene matches. Per the germline V gene, CDR1 is SGHAT and CDR2 is FQNNGV. The CDR3 here is CASSPRGAGGNHEQYF. Written as DNA, the CDR3 is TGTGCCAGCAGCCCACGGGGAGCGGGAGGGAACCACGAGCAGTACTTC.

The chain employs TRBV7-9 and TRBJ2-1; 9 bases line up with TRBD2. The germline V gene encodes CDR1 SEHNR and CDR2 FQNEAQ (reference sequence). J lost 3 bases, V lost 6 bases, and 6 bases had no gene match. The CDR3 runs 15 residues. CDR3 sequence reads: CASRHSGSLYNEQFF. In nucleotides, the CDR3 is TGTGCCAGCAGGCATAGCGGGAGCCTCTACAATGAGCAGTTCTTC.

V usage is TRBV6-5 and J usage is TRBJ1-4, with 7 bases fitting TRBD1. Germline CDR1 is MNHEY and CDR2 is SVGAGI. V lost 6 bases, J lost 5 bases, and 9 bases stayed unmatched. The CDR3 sequence is 15 residues long. CDR3 in amino acids: CASRPGTVLNEKLFF. As DNA, the CDR3 is TGTGCCAGCAGACCCGGGACAGTGCTAAATGAAAAACTGTTTTTT.

This clone came up once. The rearrangement joins TRBV2 to TRBJ1-1; no clear D. CDR1 is SNHLY, CDR2 FYNNEI, per germline. The CDR3 sequence is 13 residues long. The V gene lost 7 bases and the J gene lost 1 base, with 10 bases spanning the gap. CDR3 region: CASKKQPNTEAFF. The CDR3 coding sequence is TGTGCCAGCAAGAAACAGCCGAACACTGAAGCTTTCTTT.

The chain employs TRBV5-4 and TRBJ2-1; 9 bases are shared with TRBD2. From germline, CDR1 is SGHNT and CDR2 YYREEE (reference sequence). The length of the CDR3 is 16 residues. The trim removed 2 bases at V and 0 bases at J, leaving 3 bases unmatched. In DNA form, the CDR3 reads TGTGCCAGCAGCTTTAGCGGGGGAAGCTCCTACAATGAGCAGTTCTTC. It is translated as CASSFSGGSSYNEQFF.

This clone has only one observation. This chain connects TRBV7-9 to TRBJ2-3, with TRBD2 identical over 14 bases. J gave up 5 bases and V 5 bases, and 3 bases lay outside the gene matches. The CDR3 is 15 residues long. The V gene's germline CDR1 is SEHNR and CDR2 FQNEAQ (reference sequence). The chain's CDR3 is CASSPGLAGVDTQYF. CDR3 DNA: TGTGCCAGCAGCCCGGGACTAGCGGGAGTAGATACGCAGTATTTT.

V is TRBV24-1 and J is TRBJ2-2, with a tentative D call TRBD1 (6 bases). From germline, CDR1 is KGHDR and CDR2 SFDVKD. V gave up 5 bases and J gave up 5 bases, with 11 bases separating them. There are 14 residues in the CDR3. This CDR3 reads CATSARGKTGELFF. As DNA, the CDR3 is TGTGCCACCAGTGCCAGGGGTAAGACCGGGGAGCTGTTTTTT.

V and J are TRBV21-1 and TRBJ2-5; the table assigns TRBD1, which was not confirmed against the DNA. TRBV21-1 is a pseudogene segment. This CDR3 spans 16 amino acids. This CDR3 is CASTKRRSDLRGTQYF. CDR3 sequence (DNA): TGTGCCAGCACCAAACGTCGATCAGACCTCAGGGGGACCCAGTACTTC.

The gene calls are TRBV5-1 and TRBJ2-7; TRBD1 might be the D (5 bases). V gave up 0 bases and J gave up 2 bases, with 12 bases separating them. CDR1 is SGHRS and CDR2 is YFSETQ in the germline V gene. This CDR3 has 15 residues. CDR3 sequence: CASSLALGQTYEQYF. The CDR3 DNA sequence: TGCGCCAGCAGCTTGGCCCTCGGACAAACCTACGAGCAGTACTTC.

As DNA, the CDR3 is TGTGCCAGCAGTTTGGCGGGGGCCGGCCAGCCCCAGCATTTT. This sequence encodes CASSLAGAGQPQHF. This chain connects TRBV27 to TRBJ1-5, with D tentatively TRBD1 (6 bases). This CDR3 region has 14 residues. Trimming cost V 3 bases and J 7 bases, with 13 bases left between them. Germline V CDR1 and CDR2: MNHEY, SMNVEV (reference sequence).

The rearrangement uses TRBV12-3 or TRBV12-4 and TRBJ1-5; tentative D call: TRBD1 (5 bases). Trimming removed 4 bases from V and 7 bases from J, with 11 bases in between. This CDR3 is built from 13 residues. CDR3 in amino acids: CASSSRGEQPQHF. DNA for the CDR3: TGTGCCAGCAGTTCTCGGGGCGAACAGCCCCAGCATTTT.

The sample holds a few counts of this clone. The CDR3 DNA sequence: TGTGCCAGCAGCCCCGGGGGGGGAAACACCGGGGAGCTGTTTTTT. Translated: CASSPGGGNTGELFF. The chain is built from TRBV14 and TRBJ2-2, with 8 bases aligning to TRBD2. Germline assignment: CDR1 SGHDN and CDR2 FVKESK. The CDR3 is 15 residues long. The V segment lost 4 bases and the J segment 2 bases; nucleotides outside the gene matches: 3.

The V and J genes are TRBV28 and TRBJ1-3; D gene unclear. Germline CDR1 and CDR2: MDHEN and SYDVKM. V was cut by 4 bases and J by 1 base, with 23 bases left in between. This CDR3 is built from 19 residues. CDR3 in amino acids: CASSSHARETKSSGNTIYF. DNA of the CDR3: TGTGCCAGCAGTTCACACGCCCGAGAGACAAAGTCTTCTGGAAACACCATATATTTT.

The rearrangement joins TRBV5-8 to TRBJ2-3; D may be TRBD2 (5 bases). V lost 1 base and J 4 bases, leaving 16 bases between the germline ends. Germline V CDR1 and CDR2: SGHTS, YDEGEE. The CDR3 has 16 amino acids. CDR3: CASSLSPLSSADTQYF. CDR3 coding DNA: TGTGCCAGCAGCTTGAGTCCCTTGAGTAGCGCAGATACGCAGTATTTT.

As concerns this clone: The same CDR3 arises from other DNA sequences in this sample as well. The chain links TRBV19 to TRBJ2-5; tentative D call: TRBD1 (5 bases). Germline lookup yields CDR1 LNHDA and CDR2 SQIVND (reference sequence). The length of the CDR3 is 14 residues. V lost 3 bases to trimming and J lost 4 bases, with 12 bases between them. The CDR3 is CASSILGQGETQYF. For the CDR3, the DNA is TGTGCCAGTAGTATTCTGGGGCAAGGAGAGACCCAGTACTTC.